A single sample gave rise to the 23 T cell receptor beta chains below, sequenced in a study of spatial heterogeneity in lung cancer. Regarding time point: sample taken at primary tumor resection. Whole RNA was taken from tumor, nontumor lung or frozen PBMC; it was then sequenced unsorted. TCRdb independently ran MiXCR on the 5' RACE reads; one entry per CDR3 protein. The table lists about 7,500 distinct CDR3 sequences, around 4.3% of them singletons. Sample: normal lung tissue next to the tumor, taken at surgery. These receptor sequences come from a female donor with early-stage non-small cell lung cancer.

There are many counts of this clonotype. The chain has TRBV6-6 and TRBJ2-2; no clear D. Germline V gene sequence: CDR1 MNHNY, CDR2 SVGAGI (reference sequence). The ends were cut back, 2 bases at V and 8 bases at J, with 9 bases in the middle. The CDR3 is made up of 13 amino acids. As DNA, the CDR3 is TGTGCCAGCAGTTACCACGGCGAGGGGGAGCTGTTTTTT. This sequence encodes CASSYHGEGELFF.

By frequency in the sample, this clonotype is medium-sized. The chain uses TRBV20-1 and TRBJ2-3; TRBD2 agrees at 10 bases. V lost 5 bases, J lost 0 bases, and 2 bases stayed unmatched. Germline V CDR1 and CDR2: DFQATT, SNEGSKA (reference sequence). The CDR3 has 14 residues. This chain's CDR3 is CSAQLAGSTDTQYF. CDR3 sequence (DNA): TGCAGTGCTCAACTAGCGGGAAGCACAGATACGCAGTATTTT.

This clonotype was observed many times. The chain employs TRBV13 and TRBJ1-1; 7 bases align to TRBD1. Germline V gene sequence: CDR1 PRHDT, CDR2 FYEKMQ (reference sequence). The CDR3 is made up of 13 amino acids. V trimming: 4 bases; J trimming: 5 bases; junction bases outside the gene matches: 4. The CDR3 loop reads CASSSNRGTEAFF. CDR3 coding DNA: TGTGCCAGCAGCTCCAACAGGGGAACTGAAGCTTTCTTT.

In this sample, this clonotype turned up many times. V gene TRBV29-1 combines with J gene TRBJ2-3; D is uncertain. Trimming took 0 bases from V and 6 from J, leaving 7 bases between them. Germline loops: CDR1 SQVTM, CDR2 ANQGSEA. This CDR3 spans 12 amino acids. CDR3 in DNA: TGCAGCGTTGAAGAGGGCGGTGATACGCAGTATTTT. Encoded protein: CSVEEGGDTQYF.

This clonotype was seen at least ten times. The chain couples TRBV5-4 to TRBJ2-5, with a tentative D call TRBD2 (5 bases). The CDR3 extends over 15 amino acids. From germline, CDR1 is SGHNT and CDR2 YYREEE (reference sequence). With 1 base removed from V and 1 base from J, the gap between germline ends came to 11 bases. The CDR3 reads CASSLFLASQETQYF. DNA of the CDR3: TGTGCCAGCAGCTTGTTCCTAGCATCCCAAGAGACCCAGTACTTC.

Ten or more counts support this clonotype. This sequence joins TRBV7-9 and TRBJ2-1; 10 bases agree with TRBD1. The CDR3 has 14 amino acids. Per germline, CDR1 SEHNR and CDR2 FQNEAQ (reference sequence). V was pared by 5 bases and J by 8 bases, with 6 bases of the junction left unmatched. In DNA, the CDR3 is TGTGCCAGCAGCGCAAGACAGGGGGCCGATGAGCAGTTCTTC. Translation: CASSARQGADEQFF.

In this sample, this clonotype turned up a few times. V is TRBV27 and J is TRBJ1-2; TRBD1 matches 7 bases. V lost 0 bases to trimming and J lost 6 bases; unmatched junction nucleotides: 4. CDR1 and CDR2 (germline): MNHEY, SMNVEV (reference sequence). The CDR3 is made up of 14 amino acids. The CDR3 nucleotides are TGTGCCAGCAGTTTATCAGGGGGCGCGCATGGCTACACCTTC. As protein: CASSLSGGAHGYTF.

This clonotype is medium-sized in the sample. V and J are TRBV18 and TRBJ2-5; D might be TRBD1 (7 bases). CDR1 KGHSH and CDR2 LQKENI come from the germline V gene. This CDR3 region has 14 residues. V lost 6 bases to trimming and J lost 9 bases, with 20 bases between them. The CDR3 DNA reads TGTGCCAGCTCCGGGGGACAGAGGCGTATGGCCCAGTACTTC. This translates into CASSGGQRRMAQYF.

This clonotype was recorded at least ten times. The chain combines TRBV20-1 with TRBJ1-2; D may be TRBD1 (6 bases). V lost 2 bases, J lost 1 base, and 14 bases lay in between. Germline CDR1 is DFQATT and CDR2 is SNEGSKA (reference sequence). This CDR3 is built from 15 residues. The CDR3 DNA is TGCAGTGCTAGACGTGGGGGGGCCCTTAACTATGGCTACACCTTC. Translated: CSARRGGALNYGYTF.

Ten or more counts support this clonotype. The CDR3 DNA reads TGTGCCAGCAGCACGGACAGGCCCCTACTGGATGCTTTCTTT. Its protein product is CASSTDRPLLDAFF. J is TRBJ1-1 and V is TRBV7-2, with 7 bases matching TRBD1. CDR1 is SGHTA, CDR2 FQGNSA, per germline. This CDR3 is 14 amino acids long. The V and J ends lost 5 bases and 11 bases, in that order; junction bases with no gene match: 14.

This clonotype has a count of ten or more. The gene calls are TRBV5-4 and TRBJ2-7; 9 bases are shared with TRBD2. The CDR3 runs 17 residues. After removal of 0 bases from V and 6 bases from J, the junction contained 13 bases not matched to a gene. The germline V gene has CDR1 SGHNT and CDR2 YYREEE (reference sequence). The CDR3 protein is CASSLGPGQAGGREQYF. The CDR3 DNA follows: TGTGCCAGCAGCTTGGGTCCCGGGCAGGCGGGAGGGCGCGAGCAGTACTTC.

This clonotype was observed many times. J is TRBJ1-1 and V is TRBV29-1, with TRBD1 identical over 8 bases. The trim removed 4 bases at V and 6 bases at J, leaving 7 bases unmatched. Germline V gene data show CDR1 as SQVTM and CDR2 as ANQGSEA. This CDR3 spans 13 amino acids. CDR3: CSVGDRSGAEAFF. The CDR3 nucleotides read TGCAGCGTTGGGGACAGGTCAGGGGCTGAAGCTTTCTTT.

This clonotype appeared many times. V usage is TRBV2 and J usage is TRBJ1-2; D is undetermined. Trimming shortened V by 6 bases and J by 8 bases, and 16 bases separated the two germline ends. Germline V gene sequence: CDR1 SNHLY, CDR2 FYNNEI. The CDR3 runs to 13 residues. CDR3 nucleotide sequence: TGTGCCAGCAGCCCCGGACCCGGTCGGGGCTACACCTTC. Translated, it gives CASSPGPGRGYTF.

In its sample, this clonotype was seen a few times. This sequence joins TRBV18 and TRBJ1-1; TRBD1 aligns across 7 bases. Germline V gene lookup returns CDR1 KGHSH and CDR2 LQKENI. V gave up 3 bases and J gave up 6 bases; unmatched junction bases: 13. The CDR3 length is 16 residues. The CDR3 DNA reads TGTGCCAGCTCACCTTTCCGACAGGGAGGGGAGGCTGAAGCTTTCTTT. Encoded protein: CASSPFRQGGEAEAFF.

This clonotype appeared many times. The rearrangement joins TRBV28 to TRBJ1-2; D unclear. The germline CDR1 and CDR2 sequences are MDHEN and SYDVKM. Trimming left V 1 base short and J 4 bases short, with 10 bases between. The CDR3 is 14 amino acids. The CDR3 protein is CASSLFSTLYGYTF. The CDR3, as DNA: TGTGCCAGCAGTTTATTCTCTACCCTCTATGGCTACACCTTC.

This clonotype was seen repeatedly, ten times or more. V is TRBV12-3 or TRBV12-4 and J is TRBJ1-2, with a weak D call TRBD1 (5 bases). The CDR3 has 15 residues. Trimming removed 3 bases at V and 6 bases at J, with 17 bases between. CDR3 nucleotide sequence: TGTGCCAGCAGTTTTCTAAAGCAGGGAGAAGATGGCTACACCTTC. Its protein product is CASSFLKQGEDGYTF.

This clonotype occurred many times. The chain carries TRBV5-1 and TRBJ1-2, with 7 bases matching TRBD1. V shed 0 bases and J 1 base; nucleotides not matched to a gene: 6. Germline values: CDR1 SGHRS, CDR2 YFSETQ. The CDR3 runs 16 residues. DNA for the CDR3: TGCGCCAGCAGCTTGGGGCCAGGGGGACTTAACTATGGCTACACCTTC. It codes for CASSLGPGGLNYGYTF. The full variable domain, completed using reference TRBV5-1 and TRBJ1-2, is KAGVTQTPRYLIKTRGQQVTLSCSPISGHRSVSWYQQTPGQGLQFLFEYFSETQRNKGNFPGRFSGRQFSNSRSEMNVSTLELGDSALYLCASSLGPGGLNYGYTFGSGTRLTVV.

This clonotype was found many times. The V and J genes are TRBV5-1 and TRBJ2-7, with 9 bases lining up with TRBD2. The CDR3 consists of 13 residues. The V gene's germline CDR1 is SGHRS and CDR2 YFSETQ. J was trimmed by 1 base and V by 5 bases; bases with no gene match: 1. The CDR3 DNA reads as TGCGCCAGCAGGAGCGGGGGGTCCTACGAGCAGTACTTC. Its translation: CASRSGGSYEQYF.

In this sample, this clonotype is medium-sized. The CDR3 sequence: CSVEVGGASGTQYF. The CDR3 nucleotides read TGCAGCGTTGAGGTTGGGGGGGCAAGCGGTACGCAGTATTTT. J is TRBJ2-3 and V is TRBV29-1, with D tentatively TRBD2 (7 bases). Trimming removed 3 bases from V and 8 bases from J, with 18 bases in between. Germline loops: CDR1 SQVTM, CDR2 ANQGSEA. The CDR3 consists of 14 residues.

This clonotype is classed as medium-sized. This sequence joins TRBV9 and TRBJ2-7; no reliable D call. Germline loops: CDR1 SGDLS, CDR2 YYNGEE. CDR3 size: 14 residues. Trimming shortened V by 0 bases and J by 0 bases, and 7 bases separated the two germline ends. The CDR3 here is CASSVVPSSYEQYF. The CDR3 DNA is TGTGCCAGCAGCGTAGTCCCAAGCTCCTACGAGCAGTACTTC.

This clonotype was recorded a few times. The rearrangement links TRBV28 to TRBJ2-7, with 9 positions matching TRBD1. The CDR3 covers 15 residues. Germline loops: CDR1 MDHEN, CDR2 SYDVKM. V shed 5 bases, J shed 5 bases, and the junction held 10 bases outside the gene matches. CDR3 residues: CASSPAGTGTNEQYF. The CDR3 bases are TGTGCCAGCAGTCCGGCCGGGACAGGGACTAACGAGCAGTACTTC.

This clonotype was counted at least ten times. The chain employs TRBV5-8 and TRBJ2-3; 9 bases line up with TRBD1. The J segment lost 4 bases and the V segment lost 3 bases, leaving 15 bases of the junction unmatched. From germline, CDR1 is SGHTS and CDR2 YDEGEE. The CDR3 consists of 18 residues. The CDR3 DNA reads TGTGCCAGCAGCTCCCATCCAACCGGGACAGGGACTCCAGATACGCAGTATTTT. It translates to CASSSHPTGTGTPDTQYF.

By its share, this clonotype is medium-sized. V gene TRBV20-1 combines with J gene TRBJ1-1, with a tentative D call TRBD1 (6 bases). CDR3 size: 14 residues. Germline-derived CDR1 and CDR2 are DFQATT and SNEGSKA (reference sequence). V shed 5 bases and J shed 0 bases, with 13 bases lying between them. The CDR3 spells CSAPKDSLNTEAFF. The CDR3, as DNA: TGCAGTGCTCCCAAGGACAGCCTGAACACTGAAGCTTTCTTT.